The 26 T cell receptor beta chains in this list originate from one sample, sequenced in a study of CD4 T cells in relation to SARS-CoV-2 and coronaviruses. The protocol was immunoSEQ multiplex PCR, while the TCRdb copy is restricted to in-frame clones and leaves out a portion. The sample holds 20,000 to 25,000 clones; 76% are singletons and the top ten take about a fifth. The unexposed donors gave CD4+ T cells in about 2011-2018, prior to COVID-19. Isolation of CD4+ T cells took place after approximately 10 days in culture. For these TCRs, the target antigens are not known. Sequencing was performed on CD4+ T cells from PBMCs, cultured in vitro. All receptors derive from a human donor in good health.

The J gene is TRBJ2-1, the V gene TRBV29-1, with D possibly being TRBD2 (6 bases). Trimming shortened V by 3 bases and J by 10 bases, and 22 bases separated the two germline ends. The germline gives CDR1 SQVTM, CDR2 ANQGSEA. The CDR3 runs to 15 residues. CDR3 in amino acids: CSVELGLLGLAEQFF. The CDR3 coding sequence is TGCAGCGTTGAGTTGGGACTTCTCGGCTTGGCGGAGCAGTTCTTC.

Relative to its sample, this clone is medium-sized. The genes are TRBV7-2 and TRBJ1-6; perhaps TRBD1 as D (5 bases). From germline, CDR1 is SGHTA and CDR2 FQGNSA. V lost 1 base and J 11 bases, leaving 12 bases between the germline ends. CDR3 size: 14 residues. In DNA, the CDR3 is TGTGCCAGCAGCTTAGGCCCAGGGAAAGCACCCCTCCACTTT. This codes for CASSLGPGKAPLHF.

The chain has TRBV4-3 and TRBJ1-1; tentatively, D is TRBD1 (5 bases). The germline CDR1 and CDR2 sequences are LGHNA and YSLEER. This CDR3 contains 16 residues. V lost 3 bases to trimming and J lost 0 bases, with 14 bases between them. DNA of the CDR3: TGCGCCAGCAGCCAGACATGGGGGTCCCTGAACACTGAAGCTTTCTTT. This translates into CASSQTWGSLNTEAFF.

This clone came up a few times. The chain is built from TRBV2 and TRBJ1-5; tentatively, D is TRBD1 (5 bases). Per the germline V gene, CDR1 is SNHLY and CDR2 is FYNNEI. The CDR3 is made up of 15 amino acids. The V and J ends lost 3 bases and 7 bases respectively, with 16 bases between them. The CDR3 DNA reads TGTGCCAGCAGTGAGAATAGGGGTGCAAGGCAGCCCCAGCATTTT. Residues: CASSENRGARQPQHF.

V usage is TRBV24-1 and J usage is TRBJ2-1, with TRBD2 identical over 10 bases. Per the germline V gene, CDR1 is KGHDR and CDR2 is SFDVKD. V shed 5 bases, J shed 6 bases, and the junction held 0 bases outside the gene matches. There are 13 residues in the CDR3. CDR3 in amino acids: CATSGTSGNEQFF. The CDR3, as DNA: TGTGCCACCAGTGGGACTAGCGGCAATGAGCAGTTCTTC.

This chain joins TRBV7-2 and TRBJ2-6; D is ambiguous. This CDR3 has 15 amino acids. Germline CDR1 is SGHTA and CDR2 is FQGNSA. V gave up 5 bases and J gave up 0 bases, with 8 bases separating them. This CDR3 reads CASSPTLSGANVLTF. The CDR3 DNA sequence: TGTGCCAGCAGCCCAACCCTCTCTGGGGCCAACGTCCTGACTTTC.

The rearrangement uses TRBV5-3 and TRBJ2-7; 7 bases are shared with TRBD1. TRBV5-3 is reported as an ORF; its role is uncertain. This CDR3 comprises 16 residues. V shed 2 bases, J shed 1 base, and the junction held 9 bases outside the gene matches. Here the CDR3 DNA reads TGTGCCAGAAGCTTTTTCTACAGGGGAGTTTCCTACGAGCAGTACTTC. This codes for CARSFFYRGVSYEQYF.

J is TRBJ1-3 and V is TRBV9; D is undetermined. V gave up 1 base and J gave up 4 bases, with 9 bases separating them. This CDR3 has 14 amino acids. The germline gives CDR1 SGDLS, CDR2 YYNGEE. CDR3 loop: CASSVMTTGNTIYF. CDR3 nucleotides: TGTGCCAGCAGCGTAATGACTACGGGAAACACCATATATTTT.

The DNA for the CDR3 is TGCGCCAGCAGCCAAGACCGGCTAGCGGGAGTGGAGACCCAGTACTTC. The encoded protein is CASSQDRLAGVETQYF. The chain joins TRBV4-3 to TRBJ2-5; 10 bases align to TRBD2. The CDR3 length is 16 residues. With V trimmed by 0 bases and J by 5 bases, 6 bases remained unmatched. From germline, CDR1 is LGHNA and CDR2 YSLEER.

The chain uses TRBV4-1 and TRBJ2-5; a possible D gene is TRBD2 (6 bases). Trimming took off 3 bases at V and 5 bases at J, with 13 bases between the two ends. The V gene's germline CDR1 is MGHRA and CDR2 YSYEKL. The CDR3 runs to 14 residues. CDR3 DNA sequence: TGCGCCAGCAGCCAGGGAGTCCGGGAGGAGACCCAGTACTTC. Protein product: CASSQGVREETQYF.

This clone was counted once. The chain joins TRBV5-1 to TRBJ2-1; 10 bases are a match to TRBD2. Unmatched junction bases numbered 10, after V lost 5 bases and J lost 8 bases. Germline V lookup: CDR1 SGHRS, CDR2 YFSETQ. The CDR3 has 15 residues. The CDR3 sequence is CASRSGLAAAYEQFF. The DNA for the CDR3 is TGCGCCAGCAGATCCGGACTAGCGGCCGCTTATGAGCAGTTCTTC.

In this sample, this clone turned up a few times. The rearrangement uses TRBV11-3 and TRBJ2-2, with 7 nucleotides matching TRBD2. Trimming removed 2 bases from V and 6 bases from J; junction bases left unmatched: 3. The CDR3 has 14 amino acids. CDR1 and CDR2 (germline): SGHNT, YENEEA. This CDR3 reads CASSLFAGAGELFF. The CDR3 DNA reads TGTGCCAGCAGCTTATTCGCGGGAGCCGGGGAGCTGTTTTTT.

The chain employs TRBV28 and TRBJ2-2; unclear D gene. V shed 6 bases and J shed 4 bases, with 9 bases lying between them. Germline V gene sequence: CDR1 MDHEN, CDR2 SYDVKM. CDR3 length: 13 residues. The CDR3 spells CASRDSTTGELFF. The CDR3 DNA is TGTGCCAGCAGAGACTCTACCACCGGGGAGCTGTTTTTT. Based on the CDR3 plus reference TRBV28 and TRBJ2-2, the full variable domain is DVKVTQSSRYLVKRTGEKVFLECVQDMDHENMFWYRQDPGLGLRLIYFSYDVKMKEKGDIPEGYSVSREKKERFSLILESASTNQTSMYLCASRDSTTGELFFGEGSRLTVL.

The chain combines TRBV5-1 with TRBJ2-7; a weak D match, TRBD2 (6 bases). Trimming cost V 4 bases and J 2 bases, with 13 bases left between them. This CDR3 comprises 14 residues. From germline, CDR1 is SGHRS and CDR2 YFSETQ. As DNA, the CDR3 is TGCGCCAGCAGCAGGAGGGTCGAGGCCTACGAGCAGTACTTC. Encoded protein: CASSRRVEAYEQYF.

The chain employs TRBV11-2 and TRBJ1-3; the D gene is possibly TRBD1 (6 bases). The CDR3 length is 18 residues. Trimming took off 3 bases at V and 1 base at J, with 19 bases between the two ends. Germline CDR1 and CDR2: SGHAT and FQNNGV. In DNA form, the CDR3 reads TGTGCCAGCAGCTTTGAGTCAGGGGCTCCCTTATCTGGAAACACCATATATTTT. It codes for CASSFESGAPLSGNTIYF.

V gene TRBV2 combines with J gene TRBJ2-5, with D perhaps TRBD1 (6 bases). V was cut by 2 bases and J by 5 bases, with 15 bases left in between. Germline V gene lookup returns CDR1 SNHLY and CDR2 FYNNEI. CDR3 size: 15 residues. The CDR3 DNA sequence: TGTGCCAGCAGTGAATGGGGGCTAGTAGTTGAGACCCAGTACTTC. Translated: CASSEWGLVVETQYF. Drawing the rest from reference TRBV2 and TRBJ2-5, the complete variable domain is EPEVTQTPSHQVTQMGQEVILRCVPISNHLYFYWYRQILGQKVEFLVSFYNNEISEKSEIFDDQFSVERPDGSNFTLKIRSTKLEDSAMYFCASSEWGLVVETQYFGPGTRLLVL.

This clone was seen a handful of times. This chain connects TRBV25-1 to TRBJ2-3, with TRBD2 matching 7 bases. The junction had 11 bases not matched to a gene; V was cut back by 4 bases and J by 4 bases. From germline, CDR1 is MGHDK and CDR2 SYGVNS. This CDR3 is built from 16 residues. CDR3 coding DNA: TGTGCCAGCAGTGGAACCGGGAGGAATAACCCAGATACGCAGTATTTT. It specifies CASSGTGRNNPDTQYF.

This chain links TRBV5-1 with TRBJ2-3, with D possibly being TRBD1 or TRBD2 (7 bases each). Germline CDR1 and CDR2: SGHRS and YFSETQ. The V end lost 3 bases, the J end lost 5 bases, and 16 bases lay between the germline ends. This CDR3 spans 15 amino acids. CDR3 residues: CASSWGRDREDTQYF. In DNA, the CDR3 is TGCGCCAGCAGCTGGGGGAGGGACAGAGAAGATACGCAGTATTTT.

The V call is TRBV9, the J call TRBJ2-1, with 7 bases identical to TRBD2. Germline CDR1 is SGDLS and CDR2 is YYNGEE. CDR3 length: 17 residues. V dropped 3 bases and J dropped 8; count of bases not matched to a gene: 17. CDR3 region: CASSAGTGRESIHEQFF. The CDR3 DNA reads as TGTGCCAGCAGCGCGGGGACGGGGCGGGAGTCTATACATGAGCAGTTCTTC.

The genes are TRBV6-4 and TRBJ1-3; D ambiguous. The ends were cut back, 0 bases at V and 0 bases at J, with 15 bases in the middle. The CDR3 runs 18 residues. The germline CDR1 and CDR2 sequences are MRHNA and SNTAGT. The DNA for the CDR3 is TGTGCCAGCAGTGACTCGAAAGGGCATAAACACTCTGGAAACACCATATATTTT. Its translation: CASSDSKGHKHSGNTIYF.

The gene calls are TRBV5-1 and TRBJ2-3, with TRBD2 matching over 16 bases. With 4 bases clipped from V and 3 bases from J, the junction kept 8 bases outside the gene matches. Germline V gene lookup returns CDR1 SGHRS and CDR2 YFSETQ. The CDR3 extends over 18 amino acids. The CDR3 sequence is CASSLGLAGGPRTDTQYF. For the CDR3, the DNA is TGCGCCAGCAGCCTGGGACTAGCGGGAGGGCCGAGGACAGATACGCAGTATTTT.

The rearrangement joins TRBV7-2 to TRBJ1-2; 9 bases agree with TRBD1. V trimming: 5 bases; J trimming: 7 bases; junction bases outside the gene matches: 5. The CDR3 totals 13 residues. Looked up from germline, CDR1 is SGHTA and CDR2 is FQGNSA. The CDR3, as DNA: TGTGCCAGCAGCAAGGGACAGGGTGGTGGCTACACCTTC. Translation gives CASSKGQGGGYTF.

The chain employs TRBV6-1 and TRBJ2-1, with a tentative D call TRBD2 (6 bases). Trimming left V 2 bases short and J 7 bases short, with 15 bases between. The CDR3 length is 15 residues. Germline values: CDR1 MNHNS, CDR2 SASEGT. This CDR3 is CASSEFRLGGNEQFF. DNA of the CDR3: TGTGCCAGCAGTGAATTTAGGTTGGGGGGAAATGAGCAGTTCTTC.

The chain employs TRBV12-3 or TRBV12-4 and TRBJ1-2; a possible D gene is TRBD1 (5 bases). This CDR3 region has 12 residues. Trimming removed 8 bases at V and 6 bases at J, with 13 bases between. The CDR3 reads CASGHRLHGYTF. The CDR3 coding sequence is TGTGCCAGCGGCCACAGGTTACATGGCTACACCTTC.

V usage is TRBV3-1 (or the pseudogene TRBV3-2) and J usage is TRBJ1-6; D uncertain. Germline V gene data show CDR1 as LGHDT and CDR2 as YNNKEL (reference sequence). V was clipped by 3 bases and J by 3 bases, with 9 bases between them. The CDR3 is 15 amino acids. CDR3 amino acids: CASSHRRLYNSPLHF. CDR3 sequence (DNA): TGTGCCAGCAGCCACCGACGGCTCTATAATTCACCCCTCCACTTT.

A few counts support this clone. The chain is built from TRBV5-1 and TRBJ1-1; TRBD1 aligns across 9 bases. CDR1 and CDR2 (germline): SGHRS, YFSETQ. The CDR3 length is 13 residues. V lost 6 bases to trimming and J lost 7 bases; unmatched junction nucleotides: 7. DNA for the CDR3: TGCGCCAGCAAAGGGACAGGGTTGGGTGAAGCTTTCTTT. It yields the protein CASKGTGLGEAFF.